This T cell receptor (beta chain) was retrieved from a study of blood T cell repertoires in COVID-19. Libraries were prepared by immunoSEQ multiplex PCR; TCRdb keeps only in-frame clonotypes and omits some of them. This sample has 50,000 to 65,000 clones, with roughly 76% found just once. With V trimmed by 3 bases and J by 3 bases, 5 bases remained unmatched. This CDR3 has 14 residues. Sequenced input: peripheral blood. The chain carries TRBV6-7 and TRBJ2-7; 7 bases agree with TRBD1. TRBV6-7 carries the ORF label, with uncertain function. The TCR was taken from a woman in her sixties or seventies with acute or convalescent COVID-19. In DNA form, the CDR3 reads TGTGCCAGCAGTTATCGGGACAGCCTCTACGAGCAGTACTTC. It specifies CASSYRDSLYEQYF.